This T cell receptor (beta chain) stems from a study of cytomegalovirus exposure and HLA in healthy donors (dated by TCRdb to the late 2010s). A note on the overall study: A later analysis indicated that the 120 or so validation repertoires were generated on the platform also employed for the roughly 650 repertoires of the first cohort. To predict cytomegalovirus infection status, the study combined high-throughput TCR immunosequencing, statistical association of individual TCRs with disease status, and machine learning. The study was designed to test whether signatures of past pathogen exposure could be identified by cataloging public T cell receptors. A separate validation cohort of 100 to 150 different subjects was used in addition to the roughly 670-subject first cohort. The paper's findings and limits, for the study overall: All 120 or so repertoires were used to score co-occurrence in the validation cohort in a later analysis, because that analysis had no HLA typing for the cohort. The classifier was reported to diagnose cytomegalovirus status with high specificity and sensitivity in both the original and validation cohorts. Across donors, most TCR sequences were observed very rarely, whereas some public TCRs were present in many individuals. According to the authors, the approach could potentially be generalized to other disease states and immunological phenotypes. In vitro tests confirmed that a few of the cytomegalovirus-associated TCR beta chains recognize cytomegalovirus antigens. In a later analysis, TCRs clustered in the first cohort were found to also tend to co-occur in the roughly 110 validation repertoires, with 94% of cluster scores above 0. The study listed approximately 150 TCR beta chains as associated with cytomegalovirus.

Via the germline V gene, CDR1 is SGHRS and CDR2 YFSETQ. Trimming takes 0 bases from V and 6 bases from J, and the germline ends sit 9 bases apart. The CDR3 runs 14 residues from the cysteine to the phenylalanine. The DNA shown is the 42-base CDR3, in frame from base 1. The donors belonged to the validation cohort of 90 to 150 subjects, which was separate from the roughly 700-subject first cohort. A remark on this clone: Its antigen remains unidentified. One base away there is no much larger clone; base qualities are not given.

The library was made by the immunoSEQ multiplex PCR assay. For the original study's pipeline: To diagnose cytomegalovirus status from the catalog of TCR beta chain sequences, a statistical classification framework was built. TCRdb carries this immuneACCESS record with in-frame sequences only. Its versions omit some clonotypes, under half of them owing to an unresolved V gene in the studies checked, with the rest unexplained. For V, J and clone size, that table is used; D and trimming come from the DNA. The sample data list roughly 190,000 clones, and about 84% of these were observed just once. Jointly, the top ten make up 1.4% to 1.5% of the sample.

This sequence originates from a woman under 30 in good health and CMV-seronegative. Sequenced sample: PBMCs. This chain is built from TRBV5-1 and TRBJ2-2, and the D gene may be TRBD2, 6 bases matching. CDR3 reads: CASSLATSSGELFF. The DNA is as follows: TGCGCCAGCAGCTTGGCTACTAGCTCCGGGGAGCTGTTTTTT.